This section outlines one T cell receptor beta chain sequence together with its context. What it recognizes is unknown. These data originate in a study of OX40 agonist ivuxolimab in advanced cancers. Across the study: Patients received the agonistic anti-OX40 (CD134) antibody ivuxolimab. Six ivuxolimab dose levels, 0.01 to 10 mg/kg, were given intravenously every 2 weeks. Partial responses were seen in three patients, one with hepatocellular carcinoma and two with cutaneous melanoma.

Overall study findings and caveats: The study did not work out the antigen specificity of the expanded peripheral T cells.

Profiling relied on immunoSEQ multiplex PCR, and the TCRdb table lists in-frame clones only, not all of them. The sample lists about 61,000 clones; 83% were seen once. Sequenced here: CD4+ or CD8+ T cells sorted from blood, sampled in a trial of the OX40 agonist ivuxolimab. The clonotype was recovered from an adult with an advanced solid tumor such as melanoma, head and neck, liver or kidney cancer.

CDR3 DNA sequence: TGTGCCAGCAGTTTCTGGGGACAGGGGGGTTCACCCCTCCACTTT. It specifies CASSFWGQGGSPLHF. The chain is built from TRBV28 and TRBJ1-6, with TRBD1 identical over 11 bases. V lost 3 bases and J lost 9; bases outside the gene matches: 4. From germline, CDR1 is MDHEN and CDR2 SYDVKM. CDR3 size: 15 residues.